This TCR beta chain was retrieved from a study of beta chain features in type 1 diabetes. Study details: Age, gender, cell numbers and subset yield matched between patients and controls. Study outcomes and limitations: The question of HLA type influencing TCRB rearrangement was one that remained unresolved here. A pattern of fewer insertions and more deletions at VDJ junctions was seen in type 1 diabetes patients.

The trim removed 7 bases at V and 6 bases at J, leaving 6 bases unmatched. The length of the CDR3 is 14 residues. Germline V lookup: CDR1 MDHEN, CDR2 SYDVKM. All of the isolated RNA was reverse transcribed, so expressed TCRB transcripts were sequenced. Repertoires were generated with immunoSEQ multiplex PCR, while TCRdb's copy carries only in-frame clones and drops some. The sample lists under 800,000 clones; about a sixth were seen once. Note on this clone: What it binds is unknown.

Sequenced sample: naive CD4+ T cells from blood. The genes are TRBV28 and TRBJ1-5; 10 bases are shared with TRBD1. This TCR was sampled from a man aged 18-30 years in good health. CDR3 sequence (DNA): TGTGCCAGCAAGACAGGGGGCATGGGTCAGCCCCAGCATTTT. It is translated as CASKTGGMGQPQHF.